The sample holds a few counts of the clone carrying this TCR beta chain. Libraries were prepared by immunoSEQ multiplex PCR; TCRdb keeps only in-frame clonotypes and omits some of them. The repertoire has approximately 9,300 clones, around 78% of them found once; the top ten carry about 14%. The sample comes from a study of sequential checkpoint blockade in melanoma. Treatment defined: randomized to nivolumab then ipilimumab (arm A) or the reverse (arm B). The germline V gene encodes CDR1 MNHEY and CDR2 SMNVEV (reference sequence). The V gene lost 7 bases and the J gene lost 0 bases, with 12 bases spanning the gap. The CDR3 sequence is 15 residues long.

This TCR was recovered from a human donor with melanoma. This rearrangement joins TRBV27 to TRBJ2-2; weak D call: TRBD2 (5 bases). Material: CD8+ T cells sorted from blood (inferred from file names), obtained from a patient given nivolumab and ipilimumab in sequence. CDR3 sequence: CASTFGGPNTGELFF. The CDR3 DNA follows: TGTGCCAGCACTTTCGGAGGTCCGAACACCGGGGAGCTGTTTTTT.